This entry is about one T cell receptor (beta chain). Antigen unknown. The data were obtained in a study of cytomegalovirus exposure and HLA in healthy donors. General study points: The study designated roughly 160 TCR beta chains cytomegalovirus-associated.

Sequenced by immunoSEQ multiplex PCR; TCRdb stores in-frame clones only, minus some. The sample carries 200,000 or so clones, over 65% recorded once. The validation cohort, a group of more than 100 subjects, included the donors and was separate from the approximately 670-subject first cohort. The J segment lost 8 bases and the V segment lost 4 bases, leaving 11 bases of the junction unmatched. Per germline, CDR1 MNHNS and CDR2 SASEGT. This CDR3 region has 15 residues. This chain connects TRBV6-1 to TRBJ2-1; TRBD2 aligns across 7 bases. The TCR sequence derives from a man in his late teens or twenties in good health and CMV-seropositive. The sequenced sample consisted of PBMCs. CDR3 loop: CASSASSGLDYEQFF. The DNA for the CDR3 is TGTGCCAGCAGTGCCTCTAGCGGCCTTGACTATGAGCAGTTCTTC.